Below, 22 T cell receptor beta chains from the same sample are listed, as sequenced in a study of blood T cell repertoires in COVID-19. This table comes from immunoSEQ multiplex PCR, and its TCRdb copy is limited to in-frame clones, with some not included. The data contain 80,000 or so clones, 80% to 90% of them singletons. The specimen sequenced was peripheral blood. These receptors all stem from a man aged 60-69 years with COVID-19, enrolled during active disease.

CDR3 loop: CSVVSDSLYGYTF. Written as DNA, the CDR3 is TGCAGCGTTGTGAGCGACAGCTTATATGGCTACACCTTC. The chain employs TRBV29-1 and TRBJ1-2, with D perhaps matching TRBD1 (5 bases). CDR3 length: 13 residues. Trimming took 4 bases from V and 5 from J, leaving 14 bases between them. In germline, CDR1 is SQVTM, CDR2 ANQGSEA.

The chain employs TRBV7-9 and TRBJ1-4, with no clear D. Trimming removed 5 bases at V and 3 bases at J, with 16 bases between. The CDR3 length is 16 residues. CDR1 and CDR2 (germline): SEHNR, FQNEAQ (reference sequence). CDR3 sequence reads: CASSPALRGANEKLFF. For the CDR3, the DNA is TGTGCCAGCAGCCCGGCCCTAAGAGGAGCTAATGAAAAACTGTTTTTT. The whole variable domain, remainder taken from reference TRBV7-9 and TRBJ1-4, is DTGVSQNPRHKITKRGQNVTFRCDPISEHNRLYWYRQTLGQGPEFLTYFQNEAQLEKSRLLSDRFSAERPKGSFSTLEIQRTEQGDSAMYLCASSPALRGANEKLFFGSGTQLSVL.

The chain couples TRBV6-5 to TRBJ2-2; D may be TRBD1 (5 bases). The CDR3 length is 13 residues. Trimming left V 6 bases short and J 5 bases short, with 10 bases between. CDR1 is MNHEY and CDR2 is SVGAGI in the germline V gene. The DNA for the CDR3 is TGTGCCAGCAGGACCCCAGGGACCGGGGAGCTGTTTTTT. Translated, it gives CASRTPGTGELFF.

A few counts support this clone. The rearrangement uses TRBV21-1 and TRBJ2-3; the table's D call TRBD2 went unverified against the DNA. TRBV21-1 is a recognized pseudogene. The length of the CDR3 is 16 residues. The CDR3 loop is CASSKLGGRGTDTQYF. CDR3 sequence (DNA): TGTGCCAGCAGCAAACTTGGCGGGAGGGGCACAGATACGCAGTATTTT.

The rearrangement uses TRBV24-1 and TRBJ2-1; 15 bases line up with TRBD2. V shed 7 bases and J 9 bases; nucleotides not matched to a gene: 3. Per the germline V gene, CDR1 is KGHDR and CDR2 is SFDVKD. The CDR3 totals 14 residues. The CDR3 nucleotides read TGTGCCACCAGAAGGACTAGCGGGGGGGGTGAGCAGTTCTTC. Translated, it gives CATRRTSGGGEQFF.

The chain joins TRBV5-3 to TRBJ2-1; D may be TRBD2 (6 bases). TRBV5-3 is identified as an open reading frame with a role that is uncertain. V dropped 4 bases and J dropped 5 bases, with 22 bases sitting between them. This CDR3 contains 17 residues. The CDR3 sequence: CARSPSLVSGENNEQFF. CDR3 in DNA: TGTGCCAGAAGCCCAAGTCTAGTATCGGGGGAGAACAATGAGCAGTTCTTC.

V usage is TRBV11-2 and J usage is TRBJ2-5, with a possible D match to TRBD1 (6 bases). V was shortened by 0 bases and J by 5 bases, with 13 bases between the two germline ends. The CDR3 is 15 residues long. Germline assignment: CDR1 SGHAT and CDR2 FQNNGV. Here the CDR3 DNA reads TGTGCCAGCAGCTTAGATAGCAGGGGCGAGGAGACCCAGTACTTC. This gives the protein CASSLDSRGEETQYF.

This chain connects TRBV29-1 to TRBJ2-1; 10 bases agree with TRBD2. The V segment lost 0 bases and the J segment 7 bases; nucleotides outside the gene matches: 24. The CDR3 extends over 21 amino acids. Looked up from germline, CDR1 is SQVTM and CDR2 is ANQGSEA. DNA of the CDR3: TGCAGCGTTGAAGAACCAGATCTGTCATATTCTCTAGCGGGAGTAGGTAATGAGCAGTTCTTC. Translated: CSVEEPDLSYSLAGVGNEQFF.

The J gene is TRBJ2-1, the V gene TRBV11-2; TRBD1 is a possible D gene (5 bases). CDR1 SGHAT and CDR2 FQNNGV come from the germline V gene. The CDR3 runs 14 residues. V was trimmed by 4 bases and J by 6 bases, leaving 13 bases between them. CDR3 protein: CASSWGSGANEQFF. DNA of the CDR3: TGTGCCAGCAGCTGGGGTAGTGGGGCCAATGAGCAGTTCTTC.

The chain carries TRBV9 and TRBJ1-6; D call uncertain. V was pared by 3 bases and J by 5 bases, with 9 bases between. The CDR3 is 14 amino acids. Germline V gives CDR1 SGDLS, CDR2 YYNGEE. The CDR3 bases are TGTGCCAGCAGCGAGAGAATGAATAATTCACCCCTCCACTTT. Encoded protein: CASSERMNNSPLHF.

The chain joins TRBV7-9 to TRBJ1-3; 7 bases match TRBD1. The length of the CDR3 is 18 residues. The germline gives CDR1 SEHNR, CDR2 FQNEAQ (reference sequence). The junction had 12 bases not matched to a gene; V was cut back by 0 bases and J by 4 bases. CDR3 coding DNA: TGTGCCAGCAGCTTAGCGCACTTCCAAGACAGGGCGGGAAACACCATATATTTT. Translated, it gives CASSLAHFQDRAGNTIYF.

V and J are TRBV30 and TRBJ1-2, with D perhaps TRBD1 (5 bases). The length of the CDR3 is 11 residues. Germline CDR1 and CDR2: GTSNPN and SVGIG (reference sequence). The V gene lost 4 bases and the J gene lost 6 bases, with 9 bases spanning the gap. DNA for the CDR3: TGTGCCTGGACGACAGTTGATGGCTACACCTTC. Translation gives CAWTTVDGYTF. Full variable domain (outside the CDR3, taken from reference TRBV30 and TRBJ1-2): SQTIHQWPATLVQPVGSPLSLECTVEGTSNPNLYWYRQAAGRGLQLLFYSVGIGQISSEVPQNLSASRPQDRQFILSSKKLLLSDSGFYLCAWTTVDGYTFGSGTRLTVV.

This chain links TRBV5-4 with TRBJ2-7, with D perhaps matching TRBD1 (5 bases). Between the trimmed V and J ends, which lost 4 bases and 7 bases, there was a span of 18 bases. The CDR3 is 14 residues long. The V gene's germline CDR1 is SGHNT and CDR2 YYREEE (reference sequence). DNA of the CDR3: TGTGCCAGCAGCCCCTCCAGGGATATGGGGGAGCAGTACTTC. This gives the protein CASSPSRDMGEQYF.

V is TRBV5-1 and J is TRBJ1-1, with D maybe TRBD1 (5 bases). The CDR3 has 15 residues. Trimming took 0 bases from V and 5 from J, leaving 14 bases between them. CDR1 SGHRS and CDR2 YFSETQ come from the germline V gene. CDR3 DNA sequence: TGCGCCAGCAGCTTGGGCGGGGGGAGTGGGACTGAAGCTTTCTTT. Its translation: CASSLGGGSGTEAFF.

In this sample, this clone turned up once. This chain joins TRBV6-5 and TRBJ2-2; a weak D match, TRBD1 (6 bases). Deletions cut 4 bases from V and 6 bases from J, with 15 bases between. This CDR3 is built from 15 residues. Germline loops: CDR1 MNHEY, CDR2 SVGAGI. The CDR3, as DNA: TGTGCCAGCAGTTCCGAGGACAGTTTCCCCGGGGAGCTGTTTTTT. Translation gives CASSSEDSFPGELFF.

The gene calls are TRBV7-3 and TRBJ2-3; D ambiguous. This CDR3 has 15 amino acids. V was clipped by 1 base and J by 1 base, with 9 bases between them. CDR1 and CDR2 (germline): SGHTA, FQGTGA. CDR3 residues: CASSLNAAGTDTQYF. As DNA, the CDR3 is TGTGCCAGCAGCTTAAACGCGGCTGGCACAGATACGCAGTATTTT.

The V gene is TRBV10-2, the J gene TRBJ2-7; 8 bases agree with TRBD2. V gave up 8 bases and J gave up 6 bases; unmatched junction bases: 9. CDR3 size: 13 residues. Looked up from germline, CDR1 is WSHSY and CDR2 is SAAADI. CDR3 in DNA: TGCGCCAGCTTAGAGCGGGAGAGGGGCGAGCAGTACTTC. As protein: CASLERERGEQYF.

In DNA form, the CDR3 reads TGTGCCAGCAGTTACGGGCCGCAGGTAAATGGCTACACCTTC. Its protein is CASSYGPQVNGYTF. The chain is built from TRBV6-2 or TRBV6-3 and TRBJ1-2; D unclear. CDR3 length: 14 residues. Germline loops: CDR1 MNHEY, CDR2 SVGEGT. The germline V and J ends were trimmed by 2 bases and 6 bases, with 13 bases remaining between them.

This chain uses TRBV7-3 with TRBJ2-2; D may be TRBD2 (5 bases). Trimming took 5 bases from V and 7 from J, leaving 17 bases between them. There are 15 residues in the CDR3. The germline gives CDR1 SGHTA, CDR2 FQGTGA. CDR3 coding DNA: TGTGCCAGCAGCCCACACCCAAGGGCGGGCGGGGAGCTGTTTTTT. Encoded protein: CASSPHPRAGGELFF.

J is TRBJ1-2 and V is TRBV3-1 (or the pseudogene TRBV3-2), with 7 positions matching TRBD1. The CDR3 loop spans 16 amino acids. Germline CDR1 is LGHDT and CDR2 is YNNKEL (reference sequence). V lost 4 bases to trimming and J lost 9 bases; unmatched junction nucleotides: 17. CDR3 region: CASSPGQPGQKASYTF. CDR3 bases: TGTGCCAGCAGCCCCGGACAACCGGGACAGAAGGCCAGCTACACCTTC.

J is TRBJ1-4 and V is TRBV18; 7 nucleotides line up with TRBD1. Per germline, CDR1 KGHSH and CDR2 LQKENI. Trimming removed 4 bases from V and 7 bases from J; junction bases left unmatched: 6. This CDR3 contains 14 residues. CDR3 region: CASSLEGAGEKLFF. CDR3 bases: TGTGCCAGCTCACTCGAGGGGGCAGGTGAAAAACTGTTTTTT. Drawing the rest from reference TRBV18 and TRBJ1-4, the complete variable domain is NAGVMQNPRHLVRRRGQEARLRCSPMKGHSHVYWYRQLPEEGLKFMVYLQKENIIDESGMPKERFSAEFPKEGPSILRIQQVVRGDSAAYFCASSLEGAGEKLFFGSGTQLSVL.

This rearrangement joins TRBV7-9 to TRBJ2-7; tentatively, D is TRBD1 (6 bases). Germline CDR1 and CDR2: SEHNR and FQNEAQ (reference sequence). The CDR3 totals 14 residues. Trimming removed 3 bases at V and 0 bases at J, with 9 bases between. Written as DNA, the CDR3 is TGTGCCAGCAGCTTTGACAGGATCTCCTACGAGCAGTACTTC. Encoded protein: CASSFDRISYEQYF. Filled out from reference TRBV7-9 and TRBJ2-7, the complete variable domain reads DTGVSQNPRHKITKRGQNVTFRCDPISEHNRLYWYRQTLGQGPEFLTYFQNEAQLEKSRLLSDRFSAERPKGSFSTLEIQRTEQGDSAMYLCASSFDRISYEQYFGPGTRLTVT.